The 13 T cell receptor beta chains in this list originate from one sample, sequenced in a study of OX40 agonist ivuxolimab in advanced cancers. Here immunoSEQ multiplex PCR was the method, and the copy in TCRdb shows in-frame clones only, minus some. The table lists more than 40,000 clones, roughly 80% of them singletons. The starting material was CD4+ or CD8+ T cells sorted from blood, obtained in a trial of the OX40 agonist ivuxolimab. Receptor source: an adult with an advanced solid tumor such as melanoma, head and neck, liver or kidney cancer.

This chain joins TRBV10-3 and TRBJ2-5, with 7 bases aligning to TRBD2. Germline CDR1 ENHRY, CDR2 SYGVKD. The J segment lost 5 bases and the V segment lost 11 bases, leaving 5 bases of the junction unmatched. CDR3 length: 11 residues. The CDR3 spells CAADSGETQYF. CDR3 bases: TGTGCCGCCGATAGCGGGGAGACCCAGTACTTC.

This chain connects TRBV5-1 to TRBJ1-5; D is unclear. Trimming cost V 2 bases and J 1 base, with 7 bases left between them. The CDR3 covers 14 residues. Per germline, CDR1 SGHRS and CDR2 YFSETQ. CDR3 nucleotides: TGCGCCAGCAGCTTCGGGGAAAGCAATCAGCCCCAGCATTTT. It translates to CASSFGESNQPQHF.

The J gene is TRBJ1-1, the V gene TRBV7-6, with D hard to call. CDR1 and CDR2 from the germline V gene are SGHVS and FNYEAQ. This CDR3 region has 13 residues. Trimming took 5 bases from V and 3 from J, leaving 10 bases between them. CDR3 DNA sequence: TGTGCCAGCAGCGAGGTCGAGGACACTGAAGCTTTCTTT. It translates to CASSEVEDTEAFF.

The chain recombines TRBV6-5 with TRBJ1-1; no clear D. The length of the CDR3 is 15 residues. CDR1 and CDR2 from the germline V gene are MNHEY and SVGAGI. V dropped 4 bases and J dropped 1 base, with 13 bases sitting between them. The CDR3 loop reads CASSWASMRNTEAFF. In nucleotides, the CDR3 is TGTGCCAGCAGTTGGGCGAGCATGAGGAACACTGAAGCTTTCTTT.

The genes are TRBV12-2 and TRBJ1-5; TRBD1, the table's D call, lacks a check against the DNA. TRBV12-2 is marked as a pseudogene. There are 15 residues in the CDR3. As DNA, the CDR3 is TGTGCAAGTCGCTTACCCGCAAGGGGCTGTCAGCCCCAGCATTTT. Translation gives CASRLPARGCQPQHF.

For the CDR3, the DNA is TGCGCCAGCAGCCATTCCGGGAAGGGAGACAATGAGCAGTTCTTC. It codes for CASSHSGKGDNEQFF. This chain connects TRBV4-1 to TRBJ2-1; tentatively, D is TRBD2 (5 bases). The CDR3 sequence is 15 residues long. From germline, CDR1 is MGHRA and CDR2 YSYEKL. Trimming shortened V by 3 bases and J by 5 bases, and 14 bases separated the two germline ends.

CDR3 sequence: CASSLVGGPYEQYF. As DNA, the CDR3 is TGTGCCAGCAGCTTAGTCGGGGGGCCCTACGAGCAGTACTTC. The chain is built from TRBV7-9 and TRBJ2-7; weak D call: TRBD2 (7 bases). Germline V lookup: CDR1 SEHNR, CDR2 FQNEAQ (reference sequence). The V end was cut by 1 base, the J end by 2 bases, with 9 bases between. This CDR3 has 14 residues.

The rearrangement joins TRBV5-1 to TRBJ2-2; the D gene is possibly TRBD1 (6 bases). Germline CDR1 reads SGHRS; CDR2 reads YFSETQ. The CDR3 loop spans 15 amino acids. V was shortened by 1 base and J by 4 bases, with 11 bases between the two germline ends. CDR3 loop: CASSLFGGGTGELFF. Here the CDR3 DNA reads TGCGCCAGCAGCTTGTTTGGGGGCGGCACCGGGGAGCTGTTTTTT.

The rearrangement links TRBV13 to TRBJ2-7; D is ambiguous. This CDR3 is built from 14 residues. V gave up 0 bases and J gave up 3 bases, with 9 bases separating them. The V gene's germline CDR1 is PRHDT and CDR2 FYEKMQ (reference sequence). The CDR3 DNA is TGTGCCAGCAGCTTAGGCCTCAGTAGCTACGAGCAGTACTTC. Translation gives CASSLGLSSYEQYF.

This CDR3 reads CASSLRVGVTEAFF. In DNA form, the CDR3 reads TGTGCCAGCAGCTTGAGGGTAGGAGTCACTGAAGCTTTCTTT. The J gene is TRBJ1-1, the V gene TRBV5-5; D uncertain. Germline V CDR1 and CDR2: SGHKS, YYEKEE (reference sequence). The CDR3 has 14 amino acids. V lost 1 base and J 4 bases, leaving 11 bases between the germline ends.

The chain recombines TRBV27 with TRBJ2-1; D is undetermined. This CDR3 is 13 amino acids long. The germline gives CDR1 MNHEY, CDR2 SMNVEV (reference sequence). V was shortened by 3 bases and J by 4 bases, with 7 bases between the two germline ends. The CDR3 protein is CASSFSEYNEQFF. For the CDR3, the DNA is TGTGCCAGCAGTTTCTCAGAATACAATGAGCAGTTCTTC.

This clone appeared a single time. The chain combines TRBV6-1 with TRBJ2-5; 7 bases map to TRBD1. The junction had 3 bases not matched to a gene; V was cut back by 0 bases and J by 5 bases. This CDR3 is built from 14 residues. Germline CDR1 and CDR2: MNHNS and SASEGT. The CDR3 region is CASSEAHRGETQYF. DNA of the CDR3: TGTGCCAGCAGTGAAGCCCACAGGGGCGAGACCCAGTACTTC.

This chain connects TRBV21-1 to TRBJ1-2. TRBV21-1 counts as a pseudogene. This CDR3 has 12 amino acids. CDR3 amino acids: CATTDEGDGYTF. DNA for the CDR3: TGTGCCACCACTGATGAAGGAGATGGCTACACCTTC.